This entry describes one T cell receptor (beta chain). This entry belongs to a study of OX40 agonist ivuxolimab in advanced cancers. The V gene end was trimmed by 5 bases and the J gene end by 11 bases; junction bases not matched to a gene: 15. The germline gives CDR1 SGHVS, CDR2 FQNEAQ. The CDR3 contains 16 residues. The study sampled blood at baseline, cycle 4 day 1, and cycle 7 day 1. Here immunoSEQ multiplex PCR was the method, and the copy in TCRdb shows in-frame clones only, minus some. The repertoire holds 63,000 or so clones, with roughly nine tenths as singletons. This sequence was found in an adult with an advanced solid tumor such as melanoma, head and neck, liver or kidney cancer. Sequencing used CD4+ or CD8+ T cells sorted from blood, obtained in a trial of the OX40 agonist ivuxolimab. This rearrangement joins TRBV7-8 to TRBJ1-1; 12 nucleotides agree with TRBD1. Written as DNA, the CDR3 is TGTGCCAGCAGCCCGAAGGGAAGGGACAGGGGGCAAATTGCTTTCTTT. Protein product: CASSPKGRDRGQIAFF.